A single sample is the source of the 20 T cell receptor beta chains below, sequenced in a study of T cells expressing NK-cell markers (dated by TCRdb to the early 2020s). Library preparation used 5' RACE. Instrument used: Illumina HiSeq 2000. With the reads reprocessed by TCRdb, a single entry stands for each CDR3 protein sequence and no DNA is reported. The sample's own table lists 200,000 to 300,000 distinct CDR3 sequences. The ten largest clones represent around 0.42% of the sample. Source material: blood T cells: a sorted CD56 or NKG2C T cell subset, CD4+ or CD8+ T cells, or bulk PBMC T cells (not recorded which). Receptor source: a man between 18 and 29 years old in good health. Donor details come from another sample of the same person, matched by shared clones.

This chain connects TRBV29-1 to TRBJ2-6; TCRdb's assignment of TRBD2 cannot be checked, as there is no DNA. The CDR3 consists of 17 residues. Germline V gene data show CDR1 as SQVTM and CDR2 as ANQGSEA. The CDR3 protein is CSVVGQQVSSGANVLTF. The entire variable domain, with the rest obtained from reference TRBV29-1 and TRBJ2-6, is as follows: SAVISQKPSRDICQRGTSLTIQCQVDSQVTMMFWYRQQPGQSLTLIATANQGSEATYESGFVIDKFPISRPNLTFSTLTVSNMSPEDSSIYLCSVVGQQVSSGANVLTFGAGSRLTVL.

The chain couples TRBV6-5 to TRBJ2-1; absent DNA, TCRdb's TRBD1 call cannot be checked. This CDR3 is built from 19 residues. Germline CDR1 is MNHEY and CDR2 is SVGAGI. CDR3: CASRLPGQRAGSSYNEQFF.

The chain combines TRBV4-3 with TRBJ1-1; TCRdb gives TRBD1 as the D gene, but with no DNA this cannot be confirmed. Germline V CDR1 and CDR2: LGHNA, YSLEER. This CDR3 comprises 16 residues. The CDR3 sequence: CASSPRPQGGGTEAFF.

The V gene is TRBV4-2, the J gene TRBJ2-7; the TCRdb D gene call, TRBD2, has no DNA to confirm it. CDR3 length equals 16 residues. Germline V gene lookup returns CDR1 LGHNA and CDR2 YNFKEQ. CDR3 residues: CASSHQTSGRSYEQYF.

The chain is built from TRBV12-3 or TRBV12-4 and TRBJ2-3; lacking DNA, the TRBD2 call made by TCRdb goes unchecked. The CDR3 runs 16 residues. The CDR3 protein is CASSPQSGSSTDTQYF.

The chain combines TRBV7-8 with TRBJ2-1; there is no DNA to check the TCRdb D call of TRBD1. This CDR3 spans 13 amino acids. The germline V gene encodes CDR1 SGHVS and CDR2 FQNEAQ. The CDR3 spells CASSTGQRNEQFF. Drawing the rest from reference TRBV7-8 and TRBJ2-1, the complete variable domain is GAGVSQSPRYKVAKRGQDVALRCDPISGHVSLFWYQQALGQGPEFLTYFQNEAQLDKSGLPSDRFFAERPEGSVSTLKIQRTQQEDSAVYLCASSTGQRNEQFFGPGTRLTVL.

This chain joins TRBV5-4 and TRBJ1-3; TCRdb proposes TRBD1, but this gene call is untestable without DNA. This CDR3 has 15 amino acids. Germline V lookup: CDR1 SGHNT, CDR2 YYREEE (reference sequence). The chain's CDR3 is CASSSGRSSGNTIYF.

The chain uses TRBV10-3 and TRBJ2-1; TCRdb's D call of TRBD1 is untestable without DNA. The CDR3 is 12 amino acids. Germline V CDR1 and CDR2: ENHRY, SYGVKD. This CDR3 reads CAISERGQGEFF.

The chain is built from TRBV29-1 and TRBJ2-3. CDR1 is SQVTM, CDR2 ANQGSEA, per germline. This CDR3 comprises 11 residues. CDR3 loop: CSAGRTDTQYF.

The chain uses TRBV20-1 and TRBJ2-1; TCRdb returns TRBD2, unconfirmable since there is no DNA. The CDR3 is 13 amino acids. Germline CDR1 reads DFQATT; CDR2 reads SNEGSKA (reference sequence). CDR3 sequence: CSASLLVQNEQFF.

The V call is TRBV5-1, the J call TRBJ2-3; TCRdb's assignment of TRBD2 cannot be checked, as there is no DNA. The CDR3 has 18 amino acids. In germline, CDR1 is SGHRS, CDR2 YFSETQ. CDR3 amino acids: CASSLALIAGVGTDTQYF.

The chain couples TRBV12-3 or TRBV12-4 to TRBJ2-3; TCRdb proposes TRBD2, but this gene call is untestable without DNA. The CDR3 consists of 17 residues. The CDR3 protein is CASSFPGTSGTTDTQYF.

This chain uses TRBV20-1 with TRBJ1-2. This CDR3 is 14 amino acids long. The germline V gene has CDR1 DFQATT and CDR2 SNEGSKA (reference sequence). Here the CDR3 reads CSARDPSTVNGYTF.

The V gene is TRBV9, the J gene TRBJ1-6; with no DNA, the TCRdb D assignment of TRBD1 cannot be verified. The CDR3 extends over 20 amino acids. Germline CDR1 and CDR2: SGDLS and YYNGEE. CDR3 sequence: CASSALPGAGHLSYNSPLHF. The complete variable domain, with remaining parts taken from reference TRBV9 and TRBJ1-6, reads DSGVTQTPKHLITATGQRVTLRCSPRSGDLSVYWYQQSLDQGLQFLIQYYNGEERAKGNILERFSAQQFPDLHSELNLSSLELGDSALYFCASSALPGAGHLSYNSPLHFGNGTRLTVT.

This chain joins TRBV12-3 or TRBV12-4 and TRBJ2-7; TCRdb's D call, TRBD1, is unchecked because there is no DNA. The CDR3 is 16 amino acids. The CDR3 is CASSPDRRHGRYEQYF.

This chain links TRBV6-2 or TRBV6-3 with TRBJ2-1. This CDR3 has 12 residues. Germline values: CDR1 MNHEY, CDR2 SVGEGT. The CDR3 protein is CASTSEFDPQFF.

The CDR3 loop is CASSSGPNYGYTF. The rearrangement uses TRBV12-3 or TRBV12-4 and TRBJ1-2. This CDR3 has 13 residues.

This chain connects TRBV19 to TRBJ2-1; the D call from TCRdb, TRBD2, cannot be confirmed without DNA. CDR1 is LNHDA and CDR2 is SQIVND in the germline V gene (reference sequence). The length of the CDR3 is 17 residues. The CDR3 sequence: CASSVPSGRAIYNEQFF. The full variable domain, with the rest looked up from reference TRBV19 and TRBJ2-1, is DGGITQSPKYLFRKEGQNVTLSCEQNLNHDAMYWYRQDPGQGLRLIYYSQIVNDFQKGDIAEGYSVSREKKESFPLTVTSAQKNPTAFYLCASSVPSGRAIYNEQFFGPGTRLTVL.

The chain links TRBV20-1 to TRBJ1-5; the D call from TCRdb, TRBD1, cannot be confirmed without DNA. The CDR3 length is 15 residues. The V gene's germline CDR1 is DFQATT and CDR2 SNEGSKA (reference sequence). The CDR3 sequence is CSATAQRGRDQPQHF.

V gene TRBV20-1 combines with J gene TRBJ2-7; TCRdb reports TRBD1, a call that lacks DNA to check it against. The CDR3 length is 13 residues. The germline gives CDR1 DFQATT, CDR2 SNEGSKA (reference sequence). This CDR3 reads CSALGGPYYEQYF.